This TCR beta chain was profiled in a study of blood T cell repertoires in COVID-19. Sequencing used immunoSEQ multiplex PCR; TCRdb keeps in-frame clones, though not all of them. The data hold some 320,000 clones, with approximately 91% observed a single time. The V segment lost 5 bases and the J segment 1 base; nucleotides outside the gene matches: 7. The CDR3 loop spans 17 amino acids. In germline, CDR1 is SNHLY, CDR2 FYNNEI. Source material: PBMCs or T cells enriched from blood (not recorded which). The receptor was derived from a woman aged 25 to 39 who had been exposed to COVID-19. V usage is TRBV2 and J usage is TRBJ1-6; 8 nucleotides line up with TRBD1. The CDR3 sequence is CASSYETGASYNSPLHF. CDR3 DNA: TGTGCCAGCAGTTATGAGACAGGGGCATCCTATAATTCACCCCTCCACTTT.